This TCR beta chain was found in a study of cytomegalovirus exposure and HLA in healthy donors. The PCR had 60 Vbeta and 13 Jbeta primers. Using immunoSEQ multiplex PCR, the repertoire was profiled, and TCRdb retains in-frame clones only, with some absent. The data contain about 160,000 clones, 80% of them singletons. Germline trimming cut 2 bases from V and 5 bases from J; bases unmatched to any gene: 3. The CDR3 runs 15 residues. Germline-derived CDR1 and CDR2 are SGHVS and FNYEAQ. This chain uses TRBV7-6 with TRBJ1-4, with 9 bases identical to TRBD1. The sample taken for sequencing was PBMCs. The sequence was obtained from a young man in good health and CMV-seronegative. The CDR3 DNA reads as TGTGCCAGCAGCTTACTCGACAGGGGGAATGAAAAACTGTTTTTT. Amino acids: CASSLLDRGNEKLFF.